The 16 T cell receptor beta chains below were found in one sample sequenced in a study of T-cell reconstitution after alpha-beta-depleted transplantation in children. A library of TCRbeta sequences, prepared with unique molecular identifiers, was generated. Each CDR3 protein is one row after TCRdb ran MiXCR on the PCR reads. The sample consists of roughly 400,000 distinct CDR3 sequences, over 40% of them appearing once. The starting material was PBMCs, obtained before TCRalphabeta/CD19-depleted stem cell transplant. The source of these receptors is a girl aged 2-9 years with aplastic anemia, due to receive a stem cell transplant.

The J gene is TRBJ2-2, the V gene TRBV28, with 7 bases aligning to TRBD2. V shed 5 bases, J shed 6 bases, and the junction held 3 bases outside the gene matches. Germline CDR1 is MDHEN and CDR2 is SYDVKM. The CDR3 runs 13 residues. The CDR3 DNA follows: TGTGCCAGCAGTCGGAGCGGGGCCGGGGAGCTGTTTTTT. Amino acids: CASSRSGAGELFF.

A few counts support this clonotype. The V gene is TRBV5-8, the J gene TRBJ2-7, with no clear D. CDR3 length: 14 residues. Germline V gene data show CDR1 as SGHTS and CDR2 as YDEGEE. The V gene lost 0 bases and the J gene lost 2 bases, with 9 bases spanning the gap. CDR3 bases: TGTGCCAGCAGCTTGGTTCTACTCACCTACGAGCAGTACTTC. Its translation: CASSLVLLTYEQYF.

There are many counts of this clonotype. The V call is TRBV6-1, the J call TRBJ2-1, with D possibly TRBD2 on 6 matching bases. The germline V and J ends were trimmed by 1 base and 2 bases, with 18 bases remaining between them. CDR1 and CDR2 (germline): MNHNS, SASEGT. The CDR3 length is 18 residues. CDR3 bases: TGTGCCAGCAGTGAAGTTTTGTCTAGCGTACATCCCTACAATGAGCAGTTCTTC. This codes for CASSEVLSSVHPYNEQFF.

This rearrangement joins TRBV20-1 to TRBJ2-5; weak D call: TRBD1 (6 bases). CDR1 and CDR2 (germline): DFQATT, SNEGSKA (reference sequence). The CDR3 spans 14 residues. Trimming removed 0 bases from V and 2 bases from J, with 10 bases in between. The DNA of the CDR3 is TGCAGTGCTAGAGATATCGGACAGCAAGAGACCCAGTACTTC. It is translated as CSARDIGQQETQYF.

This clonotype was counted only a few times. V gene TRBV20-1 combines with J gene TRBJ2-5, with 7 bases fitting TRBD2. J was trimmed by 5 bases and V by 6 bases; bases with no gene match: 9. Germline loops: CDR1 DFQATT, CDR2 SNEGSKA (reference sequence). The CDR3 is 13 residues long. The CDR3 DNA reads as TGCAGTGCGGCGGGAGATATCGTGGAGACCCAGTACTTC. It specifies CSAAGDIVETQYF.

The chain employs TRBV12-3 or TRBV12-4 and TRBJ1-1; D uncertain. Trimming left V 2 bases short and J 5 bases short, with 9 bases between. This CDR3 region has 13 residues. CDR3 nucleotide sequence: TGTGCCAGCAGTTTACCTTCCCCTACTGAAGCTTTCTTT. Amino acids: CASSLPSPTEAFF.

This clonotype showed up just a few times. The chain links TRBV4-3 to TRBJ2-1; 8 bases fit TRBD2. Germline assignment: CDR1 LGHNA and CDR2 YSLEER. The trim removed 4 bases at V and 5 bases at J, leaving 4 bases unmatched. The CDR3 totals 14 residues. Here the CDR3 DNA reads TGCGCCAGCAGCCCTCGACTAGCGAACAATGAGCAGTTCTTC. Protein sequence: CASSPRLANNEQFF.

J is TRBJ2-7 and V is TRBV7-8, with no clear D. The CDR3 is 15 amino acids. The V gene's germline CDR1 is SGHVS and CDR2 FQNEAQ. V lost 1 base and J lost 2, with 12 bases in between. In DNA, the CDR3 is TGTGCCAGCAGCTTAGATGTGTCTCGGGCCTACGAGCAGTACTTC. As protein: CASSLDVSRAYEQYF.

V usage is TRBV28 and J usage is TRBJ2-3; D possibly uses TRBD1 or TRBD2 (5 bases each). This CDR3 spans 15 amino acids. Trimming stripped 6 bases from V and 1 base from J, with 14 bases between. The germline V gene encodes CDR1 MDHEN and CDR2 SYDVKM. DNA for the CDR3: TGTGCCAGCAGCCCTAGGGGTAGCGGCACAGATACGCAGTATTTT. Its translation is CASSPRGSGTDTQYF. Together with reference TRBV28 and TRBJ2-3, the CDR3 gives the full variable domain: DVKVTQSSRYLVKRTGEKVFLECVQDMDHENMFWYRQDPGLGLRLIYFSYDVKMKEKGDIPEGYSVSREKKERFSLILESASTNQTSMYLCASSPRGSGTDTQYFGPGTRLTVL.

This rearrangement joins TRBV7-6 to TRBJ2-3; 8 bases map to TRBD2. V trimming: 8 bases; J trimming: 3 bases; junction bases outside the gene matches: 7. CDR3 size: 14 residues. The germline gives CDR1 SGHVS, CDR2 FNYEAQ. The CDR3 is CASGPTSGTDTQYF. Here the CDR3 DNA reads TGTGCCAGCGGCCCCACTAGCGGTACAGATACGCAGTATTTT.

In this sample, this clonotype turned up many times. The chain has TRBV4-3 and TRBJ2-7, with D perhaps assigned TRBD1 or TRBD2 (5 bases each). Germline loops: CDR1 LGHNA, CDR2 YSLEER. This CDR3 has 16 residues. The ends were cut back, 3 bases at V and 0 bases at J, with 15 bases in the middle. CDR3 nucleotides: TGCGCCAGCAGCCAGAACGGACAAGGGAGCTCCTACGAGCAGTACTTC. Protein sequence: CASSQNGQGSSYEQYF.

Only a few counts were recorded for this clonotype. The rearrangement links TRBV7-2 to TRBJ2-1; 10 bases are shared with TRBD2. Germline lookup yields CDR1 SGHTA and CDR2 FQGNSA. This CDR3 has 14 residues. V dropped 2 bases and J dropped 14; count of bases not matched to a gene: 9. The CDR3 DNA is TGTGCCAGCAGCTTAACTAGCGGGGAGGGCCGGGAGTTCTTC. This encodes CASSLTSGEGREFF.

The chain uses TRBV18 and TRBJ2-3; 7 nucleotides match TRBD1. The CDR3 consists of 17 residues. V was clipped by 6 bases and J by 4 bases; unmatched bases: 16. The germline gives CDR1 KGHSH, CDR2 LQKENI. In nucleotides, the CDR3 is TGTGCCAGCTCGAGGGGGCAGGGAACGGCACTTTCAGATACGCAGTATTTT. The encoded protein is CASSRGQGTALSDTQYF. Complete variable domain (other parts from reference TRBV18 and TRBJ2-3): NAGVMQNPRHLVRRRGQEARLRCSPMKGHSHVYWYRQLPEEGLKFMVYLQKENIIDESGMPKERFSAEFPKEGPSILRIQQVVRGDSAAYFCASSRGQGTALSDTQYFGPGTRLTVL.

Notes on this clonotype: A much larger clone differs from this one at a single base, so this may be a read error. This sequence joins TRBV27 and TRBJ2-2; D is tentatively TRBD1 or TRBD2 (6 bases each). V lost 5 bases to trimming and J lost 7 bases, with 14 bases between them. This CDR3 contains 14 residues. Germline-derived CDR1 and CDR2 are MNHEY and SMNVEV (reference sequence). CDR3 protein: CASSHQGGIGELFF. As DNA, the CDR3 is TGTGCCAGCAGTCACCAAGGGGGGATCGGGGAGCTGTTTTTT.

The CDR3 here is CASSIRRTTDTQYF. The CDR3 DNA follows: TGTGCCAGTAGTATCCGGCGGACCACAGATACGCAGTATTTT. The chain uses TRBV19 and TRBJ2-3, with no clear D. V was pared by 3 bases and J by 2 bases, with 9 bases between. Germline CDR1 reads LNHDA; CDR2 reads SQIVND (reference sequence). This CDR3 is built from 14 residues.

This clonotype was recorded a few times. V usage is TRBV29-1 and J usage is TRBJ2-1; D remains ambiguous. Trimming stripped 2 bases from V and 0 bases from J, with 2 bases between. Looked up from germline, CDR1 is SQVTM and CDR2 is ANQGSEA. The CDR3 runs to 12 residues. The CDR3 nucleotides are TGCAGCGTTGAAAGCTCCTACAATGAGCAGTTCTTC. Translating gives CSVESSYNEQFF.